Following are 27 T cell receptor beta chains from one sample sequenced in a study of T cell responses to AZD1222 COVID-19 vaccine. Assay used: immunoSEQ multiplex PCR; TCRdb lists only in-frame clones, some missing. The sample consists of about 75,000 clones, 80% to 90% of them appearing once. The sequences come from peripheral blood, collected 28 days after the second AZD1222 dose. The receptors stem from an adult who received the AZD1222 COVID-19 vaccine.

This chain links TRBV30 with TRBJ1-5; maybe TRBD1 (5 bases). Germline assignment: CDR1 GTSNPN and CDR2 SVGIG (reference sequence). Trimming took off 2 bases at V and 2 bases at J, with 7 bases between the two ends. The CDR3 extends over 13 amino acids. CDR3 region: CAWSTQGNQPQHF. CDR3 DNA: TGTGCCTGGAGTACACAGGGCAATCAGCCCCAGCATTTT.

The chain has TRBV19 and TRBJ2-2; TRBD1 matches 11 bases. Germline lookup yields CDR1 LNHDA and CDR2 SQIVND (reference sequence). V gave up 5 bases and J gave up 5 bases; unmatched junction bases: 4. This CDR3 has 15 amino acids. CDR3 coding DNA: TGTGCCAGTAGTCGGGGGACAGGGGGGACCGGGGAGCTGTTTTTT. The encoded protein is CASSRGTGGTGELFF. Drawing the rest from reference TRBV19 and TRBJ2-2, the complete variable domain is DGGITQSPKYLFRKEGQNVTLSCEQNLNHDAMYWYRQDPGQGLRLIYYSQIVNDFQKGDIAEGYSVSREKKESFPLTVTSAQKNPTAFYLCASSRGTGGTGELFFGEGSRLTVL.

This clone has just one count. The rearrangement uses TRBV5-1 and TRBJ2-7; the match to TRBD2 covers 8 bases. This CDR3 comprises 16 residues. V gave up 4 bases and J gave up 0 bases; unmatched junction bases: 9. Germline V gives CDR1 SGHRS, CDR2 YFSETQ. The CDR3 here is CASSPRSGGSSYEQYF. CDR3 DNA sequence: TGCGCCAGCAGCCCCCGGAGCGGGGGTAGCTCCTACGAGCAGTACTTC.

The chain has TRBV9 and TRBJ2-2; D assignment may be TRBD1 or TRBD2 (7 bases each). The CDR3 is 15 amino acids. Trimming took 1 base from V and 7 from J, leaving 14 bases between them. In germline, CDR1 is SGDLS, CDR2 YYNGEE. As DNA, the CDR3 is TGTGCCAGCAGCGTACGGCAGGGGGAGGGCGGGGAGCTGTTTTTT. This gives the protein CASSVRQGEGGELFF.

The chain is built from TRBV15 and TRBJ1-5; D is undetermined. Trimming shortened V by 0 bases and J by 4 bases, and 7 bases separated the two germline ends. CDR3 length equals 14 residues. CDR1 and CDR2 (germline): LNHNV, YYDKDF (reference sequence). In DNA form, the CDR3 reads TGTGCCACCAGCAGAGATTTGGCGAATCAGCCCCAGCATTTT. Protein: CATSRDLANQPQHF.

V is TRBV19 and J is TRBJ2-7; TRBD1 agrees at 7 bases. There are 15 residues in the CDR3. After removal of 3 bases from V and 2 bases from J, the junction contained 7 bases not matched to a gene. CDR1 and CDR2 (germline): LNHDA, SQIVND (reference sequence). The DNA of the CDR3 is TGTGCCAGTAGTATGGCCACGGGACAGACCTACGAGCAGTACTTC. This codes for CASSMATGQTYEQYF.

As concerns this clone: A much larger clone lies a single base off, so this may be a read error. The identical CDR3 is also encoded by other nucleotide sequences in the sample. The chain recombines TRBV30 with TRBJ1-1; D is undetermined. Germline lookup yields CDR1 GTSNPN and CDR2 SVGIG (reference sequence). The CDR3 loop spans 12 amino acids. Deletions cut 3 bases from V and 0 bases from J, with 5 bases between. The CDR3 sequence is CAWSLMNTEAFF. CDR3 nucleotide sequence: TGTGCCTGGAGCTTGATGAACACTGAAGCTTTCTTT.

The chain recombines TRBV5-1 with TRBJ2-1, with D tentatively TRBD2 (5 bases). The CDR3 totals 15 residues. The V gene lost 0 bases and the J gene lost 9 bases, with 16 bases spanning the gap. Germline V gene lookup returns CDR1 SGHRS and CDR2 YFSETQ. As DNA, the CDR3 is TGCGCCAGCAGCTTGGAAAGGCCGGACTTAGGTGAGCAGTTCTTC. Its translation: CASSLERPDLGEQFF.

The CDR3 nucleotides read TGTGCCAGCAGTTATACACAGGGTCAGCAGTTCTTC. The encoded protein is CASSYTQGQQFF. The chain employs TRBV6-6 and TRBJ2-1, with a weak D call TRBD1 (6 bases). CDR1 is MNHNY, CDR2 SVGAGI, per germline (reference sequence). The CDR3 has 12 residues. The V end lost 3 bases, the J end lost 11 bases, and 11 bases lay between the germline ends.

The V call is TRBV7-9, the J call TRBJ2-2, with D perhaps matching TRBD2 (6 bases). CDR3 length equals 14 residues. Germline CDR1 is SEHNR and CDR2 is FQNEAQ (reference sequence). V was clipped by 3 bases and J by 5 bases, with 10 bases between them. CDR3: CASSFGGGTGELFF. In nucleotides, the CDR3 is TGTGCCAGCAGCTTCGGGGGAGGAACCGGGGAGCTGTTTTTT.

The gene calls are TRBV4-2 and TRBJ2-7, with 8 nucleotides matching TRBD1. Losses at the gene ends were 1 base for V and 4 bases for J; bases not matched to a gene: 6. In germline, CDR1 is LGHNA, CDR2 YNFKEQ. The CDR3 covers 15 residues. CDR3 bases: TGTGCCAGCAGCCAAGCCGGACAGGGTGTATACGAGCAGTACTTC. It specifies CASSQAGQGVYEQYF.

V is TRBV28 and J is TRBJ1-2, with 7 positions matching TRBD1. Germline V lookup: CDR1 MDHEN, CDR2 SYDVKM. V lost 6 bases to trimming and J lost 6 bases; unmatched junction nucleotides: 13. This CDR3 is 15 amino acids long. CDR3 sequence reads: CASRDPGQTFHGYTF. The CDR3 bases are TGTGCCAGCAGGGATCCGGGACAGACTTTCCATGGCTACACCTTC.

CDR3 sequence: CAWSANRIYGYTF. The CDR3, as DNA: TGTGCCTGGAGTGCAAACAGGATCTATGGCTACACCTTC. The chain employs TRBV30 and TRBJ1-2, with a tentative D call TRBD1 (5 bases). CDR3 length: 13 residues. Between the trimmed V and J ends, which lost 1 base and 4 bases, there was a span of 10 bases. Per germline, CDR1 GTSNPN and CDR2 SVGIG (reference sequence).

The V gene is TRBV19, the J gene TRBJ2-1; perhaps TRBD2 as D (6 bases). CDR1 and CDR2 from the germline V gene are LNHDA and SQIVND (reference sequence). V was cut by 5 bases and J by 9 bases, with 14 bases left in between. The CDR3 has 13 residues. The CDR3 is CASSVSTRPEQFF. As DNA, the CDR3 is TGTGCCAGTAGTGTATCGACTAGACCTGAGCAGTTCTTC.

V and J are TRBV19 and TRBJ2-1, with 10 bases fitting TRBD1. Germline V CDR1 and CDR2: LNHDA, SQIVND (reference sequence). J lost 6 bases, V lost 5 bases, and 7 bases had no gene match. The CDR3 totals 15 residues. The CDR3 DNA is TGTGCCAGTAGTTTGGCGGGACAGGGGATCAATGAGCAGTTCTTC. It codes for CASSLAGQGINEQFF.

V and J are TRBV7-3 and TRBJ1-2; D gene unclear. Germline assignment: CDR1 SGHTA and CDR2 FQGTGA. Trimming left V 2 bases short and J 2 bases short, with 18 bases between. The length of the CDR3 is 17 residues. In DNA form, the CDR3 reads TGTGCCAGCAGCTTAGGTCCCAACCTGGGCTCAAACTATGGCTACACCTTC. Its translation: CASSLGPNLGSNYGYTF.

V usage is TRBV30 and J usage is TRBJ2-5, with TRBD2 matching 7 bases. With 4 bases clipped from V and 1 base from J, the junction kept 6 bases outside the gene matches. CDR1 is GTSNPN, CDR2 SVGIG, per germline (reference sequence). CDR3 length equals 14 residues. The CDR3 sequence: CAWNGGEGQETQYF. CDR3 nucleotides: TGTGCCTGGAATGGGGGGGAGGGCCAAGAGACCCAGTACTTC.

The chain links TRBV7-2 to TRBJ2-1; 8 bases are a match to TRBD2. This CDR3 is 15 amino acids long. J was trimmed by 1 base and V by 4 bases; bases with no gene match: 3. The germline V gene has CDR1 SGHTA and CDR2 FQGNSA. The CDR3 protein is CASSSRGVSYNEQFF. The CDR3 bases are TGTGCCAGCAGCTCGCGGGGGGTATCCTACAATGAGCAGTTCTTC.

This clone was found once. V and J are TRBV7-8 and TRBJ1-1; D is uncertain. V lost 0 bases and J 4 bases, leaving 6 bases between the germline ends. The germline gives CDR1 SGHVS, CDR2 FQNEAQ. The CDR3 is 13 residues long. In DNA form, the CDR3 reads TGTGCCAGCAGCTTAGCTTTTCGCACTGAAGCTTTCTTT. Translated: CASSLAFRTEAFF.

The V call is TRBV16, the J call TRBJ1-3; TRBD1 aligns across 7 bases. V lost 6 bases to trimming and J lost 1 base; unmatched junction nucleotides: 12. The V gene's germline CDR1 is KGHSY and CDR2 FQNENV. The CDR3 totals 17 residues. CDR3 sequence: CASSEPGQLSSGNTIYF. In nucleotides, the CDR3 is TGTGCCAGCAGTGAGCCGGGACAGTTATCTTCTGGAAACACCATATATTTT.

The chain links TRBV7-2 to TRBJ2-7; 9 nucleotides match TRBD2. This CDR3 comprises 16 residues. V gave up 1 base and J gave up 3 bases; unmatched junction bases: 7. Germline-derived CDR1 and CDR2 are SGHTA and FQGNSA. The CDR3 coding sequence is TGTGCCAGCAGCTTAGGGTCCCTAGCGGGGAACTACGAGCAGTACTTC. Its protein is CASSLGSLAGNYEQYF. The full variable domain, completed using reference TRBV7-2 and TRBJ2-7, is GAGVSQSPSNKVTEKGKDVELRCDPISGHTALYWYRQSLGQGLEFLIYFQGNSAPDKSGLPSDRFSAERTGGSVSTLTIQRTQQEDSAVYLCASSLGSLAGNYEQYFGPGTRLTVT.

This sequence joins TRBV9 and TRBJ2-7; 8 bases agree with TRBD2. In germline, CDR1 is SGDLS, CDR2 YYNGEE. With 4 bases clipped from V and 2 bases from J, the junction kept 5 bases outside the gene matches. CDR3 length: 14 residues. The CDR3 DNA follows: TGTGCCAGCAGCCCCCGGACTAGCACCTACGAGCAGTACTTC. Its translation: CASSPRTSTYEQYF. The whole variable domain, filled in from reference TRBV9 and TRBJ2-7, reads DSGVTQTPKHLITATGQRVTLRCSPRSGDLSVYWYQQSLDQGLQFLIQYYNGEERAKGNILERFSAQQFPDLHSELNLSSLELGDSALYFCASSPRTSTYEQYFGPGTRLTVT.

The CDR3 DNA reads as TGTGCCAGCAGCCCCCGGGACGGTCCCTACGAGCAGTACTTC. Translating it yields CASSPRDGPYEQYF. The chain joins TRBV7-6 to TRBJ2-7; D is perhaps TRBD1 or TRBD2 (5 bases each). This CDR3 has 14 residues. Germline CDR1 is SGHVS and CDR2 is FNYEAQ. V gave up 5 bases and J gave up 2 bases, with 13 bases separating them.

The chain joins TRBV5-5 to TRBJ1-2; D is unresolved. This CDR3 region has 14 residues. The V gene's germline CDR1 is SGHKS and CDR2 YYEKEE (reference sequence). Trimming shortened V by 0 bases and J by 3 bases, and 9 bases separated the two germline ends. The CDR3 is CASSLELVDYGYTF. In nucleotides, the CDR3 is TGTGCCAGCAGCTTGGAGTTGGTGGACTATGGCTACACCTTC.

This clone was seen just once. This sequence joins TRBV7-2 and TRBJ2-1; 7 nucleotides align to TRBD2. The V and J ends lost 10 bases and 6 bases, in that order; junction bases with no gene match: 12. The CDR3 sequence is 14 residues long. Per the germline V gene, CDR1 is SGHTA and CDR2 is FQGNSA. The CDR3: CATRGAGRSNEQFF. The DNA of the CDR3 is TGTGCCACCCGAGGAGCGGGGAGATCCAATGAGCAGTTCTTC.

This chain links TRBV11-2 with TRBJ1-4, with D unresolved. Germline CDR1 reads SGHAT; CDR2 reads FQNNGV. V was pared by 3 bases and J by 2 bases, with 13 bases between. CDR3 length: 16 residues. CDR3 protein: CASSFLIGNTNEKLFF. The CDR3 DNA reads as TGTGCCAGCAGCTTCTTGATCGGGAATACTAATGAAAAACTGTTTTTT. Looking up the rest from reference TRBV11-2 and TRBJ1-4 gives the full variable domain: EAGVAQSPRYKIIEKRQSVAFWCNPISGHATLYWYQQILGQGPKLLIQFQNNGVVDDSQLPKDRFSAERLKGVDSTLKIQPAKLEDSAVYLCASSFLIGNTNEKLFFGSGTQLSVL.

CDR3 loop: CASSPGQGDYGYTF. The DNA for the CDR3 is TGTGCCAGCAGCCCCGGACAGGGTGACTATGGCTACACCTTC. The chain is built from TRBV7-9 and TRBJ1-2, with 8 bases aligning to TRBD1. Germline lookup yields CDR1 SEHNR and CDR2 FQNEAQ (reference sequence). The CDR3 totals 14 residues. V was clipped by 5 bases and J by 3 bases; unmatched bases: 5.